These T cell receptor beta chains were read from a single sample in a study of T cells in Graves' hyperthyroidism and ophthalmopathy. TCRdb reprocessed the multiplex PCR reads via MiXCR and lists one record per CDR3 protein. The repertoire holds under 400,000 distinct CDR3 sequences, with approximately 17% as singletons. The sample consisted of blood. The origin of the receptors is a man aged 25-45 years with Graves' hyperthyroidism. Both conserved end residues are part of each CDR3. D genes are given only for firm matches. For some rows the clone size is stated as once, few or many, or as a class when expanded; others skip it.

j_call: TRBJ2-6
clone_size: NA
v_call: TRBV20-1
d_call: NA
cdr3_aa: CSASHLSGANVLTF
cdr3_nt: TGCAGTGCTTCTCACCTCTCTGGGGCCAACGTCCTGACTTTC

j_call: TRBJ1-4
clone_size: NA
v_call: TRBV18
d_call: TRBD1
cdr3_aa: CASSAQGDEKLFF
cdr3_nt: TGTGCCAGCTCAGCACAGGGGGACGAAAAACTGTTTTTT

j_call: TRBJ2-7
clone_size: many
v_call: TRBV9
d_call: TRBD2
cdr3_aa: CASGGRAYEQYF
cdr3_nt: TGTGCCAGCGGCGGGAGGGCCTACGAGCAGTACTTC

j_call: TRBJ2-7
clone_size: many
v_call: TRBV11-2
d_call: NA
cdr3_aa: CASSLAILQGEQYF
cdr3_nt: TGTGCCAGCAGCTTAGCTATACTGCAGGGCGAGCAGTACTTC

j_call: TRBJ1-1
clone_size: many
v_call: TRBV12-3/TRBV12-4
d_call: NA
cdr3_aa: CASSLTAGPEAFF
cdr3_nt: TGTGCCAGCAGTTTAACGGCAGGCCCTGAAGCTTTCTTT

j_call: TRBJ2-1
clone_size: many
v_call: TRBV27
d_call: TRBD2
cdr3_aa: CASSFPLAGVGNEQFF
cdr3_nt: TGTGCCAGCAGCTTCCCACTAGCGGGAGTTGGAAATGAGCAGTTCTTC

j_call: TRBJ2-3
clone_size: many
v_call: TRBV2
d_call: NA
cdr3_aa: CASIGAGRTTDTQYF
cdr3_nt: TGTGCCAGCATTGGGGCCGGCCGAACCACAGATACGCAGTATTTT

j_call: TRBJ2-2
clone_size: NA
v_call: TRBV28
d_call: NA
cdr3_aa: CASSLRGRMVRGSTGELFF
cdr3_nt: TGTGCCAGCAGTTTACGAGGGAGAATGGTCAGGGGTAGCACCGGGGAGCTGTTTTTT

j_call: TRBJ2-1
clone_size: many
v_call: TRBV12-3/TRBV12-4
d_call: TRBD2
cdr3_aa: CASRQAGTSNYNEQFF
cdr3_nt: TGTGCCAGCAGGCAGGCTGGGACTAGCAACTACAATGAGCAGTTCTTC

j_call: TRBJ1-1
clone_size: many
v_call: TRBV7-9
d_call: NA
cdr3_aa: CASSTREGTEAFF
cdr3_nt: TGTGCCAGCAGCACCAGGGAGGGGACTGAAGCTTTCTTT

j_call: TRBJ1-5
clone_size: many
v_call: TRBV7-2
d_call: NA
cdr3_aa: CASSVTGGNQPQHF
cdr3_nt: TGTGCCAGCAGCGTTACCGGAGGGAATCAGCCCCAGCATTTT

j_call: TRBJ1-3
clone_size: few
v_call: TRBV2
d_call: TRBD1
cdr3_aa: CASRGDRGSGNTIYF
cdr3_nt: TGTGCCAGCAGGGGGGACAGGGGCTCTGGAAACACCATATATTTT

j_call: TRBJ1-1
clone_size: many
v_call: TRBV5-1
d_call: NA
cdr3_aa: CASSLSELGTEAFF
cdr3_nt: TGCGCCAGCAGCTTGTCAGAGTTGGGCACTGAAGCTTTCTTT

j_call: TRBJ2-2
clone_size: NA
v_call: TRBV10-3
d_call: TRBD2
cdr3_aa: CAIRVLGGRNTGELFF
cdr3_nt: TGTGCCATCAGAGTGCTGGGAGGGCGGAACACCGGGGAGCTGTTTTTT

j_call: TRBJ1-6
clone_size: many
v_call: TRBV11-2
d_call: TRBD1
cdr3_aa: CASSLDRGTHSPLHF
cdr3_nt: TGTGCCAGCAGCCTCGACAGGGGGACGCATTCACCCCTCCACTTT

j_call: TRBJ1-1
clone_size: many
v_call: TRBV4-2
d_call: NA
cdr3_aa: CASSRRQANTEAFF
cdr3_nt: TGTGCCAGCAGCCGCAGACAGGCGAACACTGAAGCTTTCTTT

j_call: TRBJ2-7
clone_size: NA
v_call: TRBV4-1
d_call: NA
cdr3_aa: CASSPPGTEQYF
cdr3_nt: TGCGCCAGCAGCCCCCCGGGTACCGAGCAGTACTTC

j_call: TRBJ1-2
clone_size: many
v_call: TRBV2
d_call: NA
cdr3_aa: CASSYTGTNTNYGYTF
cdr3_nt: TGTGCCAGCAGTTATACCGGGACAAACACTAACTATGGCTACACCTTC

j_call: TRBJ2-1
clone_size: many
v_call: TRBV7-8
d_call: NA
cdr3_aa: CASSLGGSGLGNEQFF
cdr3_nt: TGTGCCAGCAGCTTAGGGGGGAGCGGCCTCGGCAATGAGCAGTTCTTC

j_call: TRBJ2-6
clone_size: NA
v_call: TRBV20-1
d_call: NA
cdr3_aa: CSARSGSGANVLTF
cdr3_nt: TGCAGTGCTAGGAGTGGTTCCGGGGCCAACGTCCTGACTTTC

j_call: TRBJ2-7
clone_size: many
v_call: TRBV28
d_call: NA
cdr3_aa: CASRSPGLAHEQYF
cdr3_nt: TGTGCCAGCAGGTCGCCCGGTCTAGCCCACGAGCAGTACTTC

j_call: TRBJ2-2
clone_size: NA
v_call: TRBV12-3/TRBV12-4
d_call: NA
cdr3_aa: CASSFYSSTGELFF
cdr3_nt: TGTGCCAGCAGTTTTTATTCATCCACCGGGGAGCTGTTTTTT

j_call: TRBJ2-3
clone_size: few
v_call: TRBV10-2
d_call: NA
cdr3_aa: CASGPGRTDTQYF
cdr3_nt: TGCGCCAGCGGCCCCGGCAGGACAGATACGCAGTATTTT

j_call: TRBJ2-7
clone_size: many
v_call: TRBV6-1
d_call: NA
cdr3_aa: CASSPTQYGEQYF
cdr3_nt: TGTGCCAGCAGCCCGACGCAATACGGGGAGCAGTACTTC

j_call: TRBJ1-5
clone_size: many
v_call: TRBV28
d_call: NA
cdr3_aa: CASSLNRWDQPQHF
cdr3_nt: TGTGCCAGCAGTTTAAACAGGTGGGATCAGCCCCAGCATTTT

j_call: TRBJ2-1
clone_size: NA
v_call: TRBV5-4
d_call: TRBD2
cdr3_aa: CASSPPPRTSGGEEQFF
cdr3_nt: TGTGCCAGCAGCCCCCCGCCACGGACTAGCGGGGGCGAGGAGCAGTTCTTC

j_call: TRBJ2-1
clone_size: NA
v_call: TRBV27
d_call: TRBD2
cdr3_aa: CASSLTSGMSSYNEQFF
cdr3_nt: TGTGCCAGCAGTTTGACTAGCGGGATGAGCTCCTACAATGAGCAGTTCTTC

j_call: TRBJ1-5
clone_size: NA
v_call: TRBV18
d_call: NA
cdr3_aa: CASSLQAALNQPQHF
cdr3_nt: TGTGCCAGCTCACTTCAGGCGGCACTCAATCAGCCCCAGCATTTT

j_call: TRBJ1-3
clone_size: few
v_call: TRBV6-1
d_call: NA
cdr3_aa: CASNPGTSGNTIYF
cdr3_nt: TGTGCCAGCAACCCAGGAACCTCTGGAAACACCATATATTTT

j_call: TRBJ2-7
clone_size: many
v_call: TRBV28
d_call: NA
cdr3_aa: CASSYGAGNEQYF
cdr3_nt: TGTGCCAGCAGTTACGGGGCGGGGAACGAGCAGTACTTC

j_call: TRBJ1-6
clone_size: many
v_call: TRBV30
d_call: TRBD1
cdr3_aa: CAWSETTGSQSPLHF
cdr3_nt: TGTGCCTGGTCGGAGACGACAGGGTCCCAGTCACCCCTCCACTTT

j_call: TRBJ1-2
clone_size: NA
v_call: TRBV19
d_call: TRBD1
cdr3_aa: CASSPRDRAGYTF
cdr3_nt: TGTGCCAGTAGTCCACGGGACAGGGCGGGCTACACCTTC

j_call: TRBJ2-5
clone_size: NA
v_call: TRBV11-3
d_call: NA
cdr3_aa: CASSSDTQETQYF
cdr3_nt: TGTGCCAGCAGCTCCGACACCCAAGAGACCCAGTACTTC

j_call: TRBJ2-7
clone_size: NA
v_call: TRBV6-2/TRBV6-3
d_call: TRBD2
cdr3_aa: CASNRLVAGGYEQYF
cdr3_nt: TGTGCCAGCAACCGGTTGGTAGCGGGAGGGTACGAGCAGTACTTC